Below, 9 T cell receptor beta chains from the same sample are listed, as sequenced in a study of blood T cell repertoires in COVID-19. Assay used: immunoSEQ multiplex PCR; TCRdb lists only in-frame clones, some missing. The sample lists 110,000 to 150,000 clones, approximately 90% seen once, with 2.5% to 3% in the top ten. Sequenced material: peripheral blood. These receptors came from a man aged 55 to 70 with active or convalescent COVID-19.

This clone has more than one count but fewer than ten. The chain uses TRBV24-1 and TRBJ1-1; D call uncertain. V dropped 5 bases and J dropped 4 bases, with 10 bases sitting between them. CDR1 is KGHDR, CDR2 SFDVKD, per germline. The CDR3 consists of 13 residues. In DNA form, the CDR3 reads TGTGCCACCAGTGCCCAACGGGGCACTGAAGCTTTCTTT. It is translated as CATSAQRGTEAFF.

The chain recombines TRBV10-3 with TRBJ1-2; 9 bases match TRBD1. The V segment lost 6 bases and the J segment 8 bases; nucleotides outside the gene matches: 7. This CDR3 has 13 amino acids. Per the germline V gene, CDR1 is ENHRY and CDR2 is SYGVKD. The CDR3, as DNA: TGTGCCATCAGCCCACAGGGGGCGACCGGCTACACCTTC. This sequence encodes CAISPQGATGYTF.

CDR3 in amino acids: CASSPKSSYNEQFF. DNA for the CDR3: TGTGCCAGCAGCCCTAAGAGCTCCTACAATGAGCAGTTCTTC. J is TRBJ2-1 and V is TRBV5-4; D uncertain. There are 14 residues in the CDR3. Trimming cost V 4 bases and J 0 bases, with 8 bases left between them. CDR1 is SGHNT and CDR2 is YYREEE in the germline V gene (reference sequence).

The gene calls are TRBV5-1 and TRBJ1-3; no reliable D call. The CDR3 is 13 residues long. Trimming took 1 base from V and 4 from J, leaving 6 bases between them. Germline CDR1 is SGHRS and CDR2 is YFSETQ. The CDR3 sequence is CASSLSQGNTIYF. Written as DNA, the CDR3 is TGCGCCAGCAGCTTGTCACAGGGAAACACCATATATTTT.

The CDR3 DNA is TGTGCCAGCAGTGACCCGGGACAGGGGTCTGGCTACGAGCAGTACTTC. It codes for CASSDPGQGSGYEQYF. The chain uses TRBV6-4 and TRBJ2-7, with 10 bases identical to TRBD1. With V trimmed by 2 bases and J by 3 bases, 7 bases remained unmatched. The CDR3 extends over 16 amino acids. Per the germline V gene, CDR1 is MRHNA and CDR2 is SNTAGT.

The chain is built from TRBV27 and TRBJ1-4, with 7 positions matching TRBD1. Germline CDR1 reads MNHEY; CDR2 reads SMNVEV (reference sequence). The CDR3 consists of 15 residues. Trimming at V came to 5 bases and at J to 3 bases, leaving 6 bases not matched to a gene. The CDR3 nucleotides are TGTGCCAGCAGTAAGGGGGCAACGGCTAATGAAAAACTGTTTTTT. Encoded protein: CASSKGATANEKLFF. The whole variable domain, remainder taken from reference TRBV27 and TRBJ1-4, is EAQVTQNPRYLITVTGKKLTVTCSQNMNHEYMSWYRQDPGLGLRQIYYSMNVEVTDKGDVPEGYKVSRKEKRNFPLILESPSPNQTSLYFCASSKGATANEKLFFGSGTQLSVL.

The chain combines TRBV3-1 (or the pseudogene TRBV3-2) with TRBJ2-7; 7 nucleotides align to TRBD2. With 1 base clipped from V and 5 bases from J, the junction kept 5 bases outside the gene matches. Germline V gives CDR1 LGHDT, CDR2 YNNKEL (reference sequence). The CDR3 spans 14 residues. The CDR3 DNA follows: TGTGCCAGCAGCCAAGGGGGGGGGACGGACGAGCAGTACTTC. Translation gives CASSQGGGTDEQYF.

V and J are TRBV28 and TRBJ2-1, with a tentative D call TRBD2 (5 bases). V lost 7 bases, J lost 4 bases, and 26 bases lay in between. CDR1 is MDHEN, CDR2 SYDVKM, per germline. The CDR3 totals 18 residues. DNA of the CDR3: TGTGCCAGCATGGAACTAGGTAGCTCTCGAGCCCGATACAATGAGCAGTTCTTC. Residues: CASMELGSSRARYNEQFF.

This sequence joins TRBV18 and TRBJ1-3; D unresolved. V lost 2 bases, J lost 4 bases, and 12 bases lay in between. This CDR3 is 15 amino acids long. Germline V gene sequence: CDR1 KGHSH, CDR2 LQKENI. As DNA, the CDR3 is TGTGCCAGCTCACCAACTTTAGCCCTGGGAAACACCATATATTTT. This encodes CASSPTLALGNTIYF. The complete variable domain, with remaining parts taken from reference TRBV18 and TRBJ1-3, reads NAGVMQNPRHLVRRRGQEARLRCSPMKGHSHVYWYRQLPEEGLKFMVYLQKENIIDESGMPKERFSAEFPKEGPSILRIQQVVRGDSAAYFCASSPTLALGNTIYFGEGSWLTVV.